The present T cell receptor (beta chain) was sequenced within a study of CD8 T cells in Susac syndrome (dated by TCRdb to about 2019). A note on the overall study: The study used repertoire sequencing to test whether antigen drove CD8+ T cell activation and differentiation in Susac syndrome. The study compared CD8+ T cell repertoire clonality among over 9 healthy donors, around 14 Susac syndrome patients and fewer than 19 multiple sclerosis patients.

RNA was extracted using the RNeasy kit, and roughly 0.45 to 1 microgram was reverse transcribed with random hexamers. The immunoSEQ multiplex PCR assay, which covers 54 Vbeta and 13 Jbeta segments, was used to amplify TCR beta CDR3 regions. PCR amplification bias was corrected using a synthetic template baseline for primer optimization and computational correction. The authors' pipeline ran thus. Only productive sequences were kept, with reads annotated to V, D and J genes according to IMGT and analyzed in immunoSEQ Analyzer. To calculate clonality, Shannon entropy was normalized by log2 of the number of productive unique sequences and then subtracted from one. For each patient and control, public and private clones were evaluated among the 100 most prevalent clones. A clone was defined as Susac-specific if it was absent from the healthy and MS cohorts, from some 980 published viral clones and from other ImmuneACCESS disease sequences. Using fastp at Q25 and MiXCR, TCRdb reprocessed the public reads and kept productive beta chains. Each entry is one CDR3 protein sequence, shown with its most common DNA and genes. The V and J calls were determined by TCRdb, not by the authors. The sample table lists tens of thousands of distinct CDR3 sequences, approximately 90% of them with a count of one. Approximately 0.21% of the sample is in the top ten clones.

To note about this clonotype: Its target antigen remains unknown. No base qualities exist here, and no much larger clone lies one base off it.

Peripheral blood CD8+ and CD4+ T cells from healthy donors, Susac syndrome patients and multiple sclerosis patients were profiled using high-throughput TCR beta sequencing. Healthy donors were included as age- and sex-matched controls. Bulk CD8+ and CD4+ T cells were purified by magnetic negative isolation, whereas CD8+ TEMRA cells were enriched by FACS. Blood was collected in EDTA tubes and processed within 24 hours, with PBMCs isolated through density gradient centrifugation. PBMCs destined for TCR sequencing were cryopreserved in liquid nitrogen and later thawed in a 37 °C water bath. The sorted or isolated CD4+, CD8+ and CD8+ TEMRA cells had a purity of 90% or higher. The paper as a whole reports these results and caveats: The number of individuals in the TCR sequencing and HLA analysis was recognized as being relatively small.

Material for sequencing was CD8+ T cells from PBMCs. The clonotype originates from a human donor in good health.

In nucleotide form, the sequence is TGTGCCAGCAGCCCTATACGCACAGGGGACACCGGGGAGCTGTTTTTT. Protein translation: CASSPIRTGDTGELFF. The V and J segments used are TRBV6-1 and TRBJ2-2, and TRBD1 aligns with 7 junction nucleotides. The germline V gene specifies MNHNS as CDR1 and SASEGT as CDR2. The germline V and J ends show losses of 6 bases and 3 bases respectively, and no gene match explains 10 bases of the junction. The CDR3 contains 16 residues, cysteine and phenylalanine counted. The kept DNA is CDR3 alone, 48 bases in frame from the first base.